One sample yielded the 24 T cell receptor beta chains listed below, sequenced in a study of blood T cell repertoires in COVID-19 (dated by TCRdb to the early 2020s). The method behind the library was the immunoSEQ multiplex PCR assay. Entries here come from immuneACCESS through TCRdb and include only in-frame sequences with V and J called. Some clones fail to appear in such tables; in the studies checked, an unresolved V gene covers under half of the shortfall, and the cause of the remainder is unknown. This sample has approximately 440,000 clones in its table, and around 88% of those were observed once. The ten top clones hold approximately 12% of the sample. Sequenced input: peripheral blood. Source of these receptors: a woman aged 50 to 60 with COVID-19, enrolled during active disease.

The chain links TRBV19 to TRBJ1-5, with 7 bases that match TRBD1. The CDR3 runs to 16 residues. Germline V gives CDR1 LNHDA, CDR2 SQIVND (reference sequence). J was trimmed by 2 bases and V by 1 base; bases with no gene match: 5. For the CDR3, the DNA is TGTGCCAGTAGTATAGGGGGACAGAGAGGCAATCAGCCCCAGCATTTT. This codes for CASSIGGQRGNQPQHF.

The chain is built from TRBV24-1 and TRBJ1-2, with a possible D match to TRBD1 (5 bases). This CDR3 is built from 12 residues. Germline V lookup: CDR1 KGHDR, CDR2 SFDVKD. V lost 2 bases, J lost 9 bases, and 9 bases lay in between. The CDR3 region is CATSDSGRSYTF. The DNA of the CDR3 is TGTGCCACCAGTGATTCAGGGAGGAGCTACACCTTC.

The chain employs TRBV3-1 (or the pseudogene TRBV3-2) and TRBJ2-7; 7 positions agree with TRBD2. V was pared by 4 bases and J by 6 bases, with 6 bases of the junction left unmatched. CDR1 is LGHDT and CDR2 is YNNKEL in the germline V gene (reference sequence). CDR3 length: 13 amino acids. The CDR3 sequence is CASSRGTIREQYF. The CDR3 nucleotides read TGTGCCAGCAGCCGCGGGACTATTCGCGAGCAGTACTTC.

The V and J genes are TRBV2 and TRBJ2-7; D not certain. There are 16 residues in the CDR3. The V and J ends lost 1 base and 0 bases respectively, with 13 bases between them. Germline-derived CDR1 and CDR2 are SNHLY and FYNNEI. The CDR3 nucleotides read TGTGCCAGCAGTGAAGGCCCGGGTCTTAGCTCCTACGAGCAGTACTTC. Its translation: CASSEGPGLSSYEQYF.

V usage is TRBV10-3 and J usage is TRBJ1-1, with D perhaps matching TRBD1 (5 bases). With 6 bases removed from V and 0 bases from J, the gap between germline ends came to 20 bases. CDR1 and CDR2 from the germline V gene are ENHRY and SYGVKD. This CDR3 has 17 residues. This chain's CDR3 is CAISVGAARDMNTEAFF. DNA of the CDR3: TGTGCCATCAGCGTAGGGGCAGCCAGAGACATGAACACTGAAGCTTTCTTT.

This chain uses TRBV29-1 with TRBJ1-2, with D hard to call. The CDR3 has 14 amino acids. Deletions cut 4 bases from V and 5 bases from J, with 17 bases between. Germline values: CDR1 SQVTM, CDR2 ANQGSEA. CDR3 protein: CSVGGLSAVYGYTF. In DNA, the CDR3 is TGCAGCGTTGGTGGTCTCAGCGCCGTGTATGGCTACACCTTC.

The chain has TRBV18 and TRBJ2-1; a possible D gene is TRBD2 (5 bases). Trimming shortened V by 3 bases and J by 6 bases, and 12 bases separated the two germline ends. This CDR3 has 14 residues. The germline CDR1 and CDR2 sequences are KGHSH and LQKENI. The CDR3 DNA reads TGTGCCAGCTCACCCGTGGTAGCGACCAATGAGCAGTTCTTC. Translation gives CASSPVVATNEQFF.

The rearrangement uses TRBV28 and TRBJ1-3; D not resolved. CDR1 is MDHEN and CDR2 is SYDVKM in the germline V gene. V lost 3 bases, J lost 0 bases, and 6 bases lay in between. This CDR3 contains 14 residues. The chain's CDR3 is CASSFRNSGNTIYF. DNA for the CDR3: TGTGCCAGCAGTTTTCGTAACTCTGGAAACACCATATATTTT.

The CDR3 loop reads CASSWGQGISYEQYF. In DNA, the CDR3 is TGTGCCAGCAGTTGGGGACAGGGCATCTCCTACGAGCAGTACTTC. The chain joins TRBV6-5 to TRBJ2-7, with 9 bases aligning to TRBD1. V was clipped by 4 bases and J by 0 bases; unmatched bases: 4. Germline values: CDR1 MNHEY, CDR2 SVGAGI. This CDR3 contains 15 residues.

This chain links TRBV7-8 with TRBJ2-2; D call uncertain. The V and J ends lost 4 bases and 7 bases respectively, with 7 bases between them. This CDR3 comprises 12 residues. Germline V gene sequence: CDR1 SGHVS, CDR2 FQNEAQ. The CDR3 bases are TGTGCCAGCAGCTCCTTTAACGGGGAGCTGTTTTTT. It translates to CASSSFNGELFF.

The chain recombines TRBV7-9 with TRBJ1-1; D may be TRBD1 (5 bases). The CDR3 is 15 residues long. V was cut by 7 bases and J by 1 base, with 16 bases left in between. CDR1 and CDR2 (germline): SEHNR, FQNEAQ (reference sequence). The CDR3 loop is CASTPSGRKNTEAFF. The CDR3 nucleotides read TGTGCCAGCACGCCCTCAGGGCGAAAGAACACTGAAGCTTTCTTT.

This chain joins TRBV10-3 and TRBJ2-2, with a weak D call TRBD1 (6 bases). Trimming shortened V by 5 bases and J by 3 bases, and 16 bases separated the two germline ends. CDR1 is ENHRY and CDR2 is SYGVKD in the germline V gene. The CDR3 totals 16 residues. The CDR3 DNA follows: TGTGCCATCAGTCCCGCTGGGGGCCGCTACACCGGGGAGCTGTTTTTT. It translates to CAISPAGGRYTGELFF.

A few counts support this clone. This chain connects TRBV11-2 to TRBJ1-6, with TRBD1 identical over 9 bases. The V and J ends lost 1 base and 12 bases, in that order; junction bases with no gene match: 4. The CDR3 has 14 amino acids. Germline V CDR1 and CDR2: SGHAT, FQNNGV. CDR3 DNA: TGTGCCAGCAGCTTAGGGACAGGGGAAGGACCCCTCCACTTT. Translation: CASSLGTGEGPLHF.

This clone appeared once. This chain connects TRBV4-1 to TRBJ2-7; 9 bases agree with TRBD1. The V segment lost 4 bases and the J segment 2 bases; nucleotides outside the gene matches: 12. CDR1 and CDR2 (germline): MGHRA, YSYEKL. The CDR3 consists of 17 residues. CDR3 sequence reads: CASSPRGGDRVPYEQYF. The DNA of the CDR3 is TGCGCCAGCAGCCCGAGGGGAGGGGACAGGGTCCCCTACGAGCAGTACTTC.

This CDR3 is CAWRWDRGNYGYTF. The CDR3 nucleotides read TGTGCCTGGAGATGGGACAGGGGTAACTATGGCTACACCTTC. V gene TRBV30 combines with J gene TRBJ1-2; 10 bases are shared with TRBD1. This CDR3 region has 14 residues. Germline V lookup: CDR1 GTSNPN, CDR2 SVGIG (reference sequence). Germline trimming cut 3 bases from V and 1 base from J; bases unmatched to any gene: 2.

The chain couples TRBV28 to TRBJ1-2, with TRBD1 as a possible D gene (5 bases). There are 14 residues in the CDR3. Germline V gene data show CDR1 as MDHEN and CDR2 as SYDVKM. V shed 4 bases and J shed 6 bases, with 15 bases lying between them. The DNA of the CDR3 is TGTGCCAGCAGTTCCCCTGGAAGGGGCGATGGCTACACCTTC. Its protein is CASSSPGRGDGYTF.

The J gene is TRBJ2-3, the V gene TRBV11-2, with 7 bases identical to TRBD2. The CDR3 contains 15 residues. Germline lookup yields CDR1 SGHAT and CDR2 FQNNGV. J lost 2 bases, V lost 5 bases, and 7 bases had no gene match. CDR3 DNA sequence: TGTGCCAGCAGCCCCTCGGGGGGTTCCACAGATACGCAGTATTTT. As protein: CASSPSGGSTDTQYF.

CDR3 nucleotide sequence: TGTGCCAGCAGTGTGCCGGGGGGCTACGAGCAGTACTTC. It is translated as CASSVPGGYEQYF. The rearrangement uses TRBV2 and TRBJ2-7, with 7 bases identical to TRBD2. CDR3 size: 13 residues. Germline V gene sequence: CDR1 SNHLY, CDR2 FYNNEI. V lost 4 bases and J lost 3; bases outside the gene matches: 3. Full variable domain (rest looked up from reference TRBV2 and TRBJ2-7): EPEVTQTPSHQVTQMGQEVILRCVPISNHLYFYWYRQILGQKVEFLVSFYNNEISEKSEIFDDQFSVERPDGSNFTLKIRSTKLEDSAMYFCASSVPGGYEQYFGPGTRLTVT.

In regard to this clone: This sample also contains other DNA sequences that code for the same CDR3. This chain uses TRBV7-8 with TRBJ2-3; no firm D call. The germline V and J ends were trimmed by 2 bases and 6 bases, with 3 bases remaining between them. The V gene's germline CDR1 is SGHVS and CDR2 FQNEAQ. The CDR3 is 11 residues long. CDR3 DNA sequence: TGTGCCAGCAGCTTACGGGATACGCAGTATTTT. Protein sequence: CASSLRDTQYF.

V gene TRBV7-6 combines with J gene TRBJ2-3; D call uncertain. The germline CDR1 and CDR2 sequences are SGHVS and FNYEAQ. The CDR3 runs to 15 residues. V shed 2 bases and J shed 0 bases, with 9 bases lying between them. The CDR3 protein is CASSLKRSSTDTQYF. The CDR3 DNA follows: TGTGCCAGCAGCTTAAAGCGTTCTAGCACAGATACGCAGTATTTT.

The genes are TRBV10-3 and TRBJ1-1; D may be TRBD1 (5 bases). Trimming left V 5 bases short and J 1 base short, with 5 bases between. Per germline, CDR1 ENHRY and CDR2 SYGVKD. The CDR3 totals 12 residues. The CDR3 region is CAISTGNTEAFF. CDR3 bases: TGTGCCATCAGTACAGGGAACACTGAAGCTTTCTTT.

The chain has TRBV30 and TRBJ1-1; 10 nucleotides align to TRBD1. CDR1 GTSNPN and CDR2 SVGIG come from the germline V gene (reference sequence). V shed 2 bases and J 11 bases; nucleotides not matched to a gene: 11. CDR3 length equals 14 residues. CDR3 sequence reads: CAWSTTGGRSWAFF. CDR3 DNA sequence: TGTGCCTGGAGTACGACAGGGGGCAGGTCTTGGGCTTTCTTT.

The sample holds one count of this clone. This chain links TRBV7-2 with TRBJ2-3, with D tentatively TRBD2 (6 bases). The CDR3 runs 17 residues. Trimming shortened V by 0 bases and J by 3 bases, and 16 bases separated the two germline ends. Germline CDR1 is SGHTA and CDR2 is FQGNSA. The CDR3 DNA reads as TGTGCCAGCAGCTTAGCCGATAGCGGTGCGGGTACAGATACGCAGTATTTT. Residues: CASSLADSGAGTDTQYF.

V gene TRBV5-6 combines with J gene TRBJ1-2; 8 bases line up with TRBD1. Germline lookup yields CDR1 SGHDT and CDR2 YYEEEE. V lost 4 bases to trimming and J lost 8 bases; unmatched junction nucleotides: 13. This CDR3 comprises 15 residues. CDR3 loop: CASSRARGLQRGYTF. Here the CDR3 DNA reads TGTGCCAGCAGCAGGGCCAGGGGGCTACAACGGGGCTACACCTTC.